This entry is about one T cell receptor (beta chain). The data derive from a study of T cell changes during pregnancy in multiple sclerosis. Germline CDR1 and CDR2: LNHDA and SQIVND (reference sequence). V dropped 4 bases and J dropped 3 bases, with 16 bases sitting between them. The CDR3 has 15 amino acids. Only in-frame clones appear in the TCRdb table, and some are missing; sequencing was by immunoSEQ multiplex PCR. The profile covers around 70,000 clones, with around 92% appearing a single time and under 3% taken by the ten largest. The specimen was peripheral blood, collected before pregnancy. V usage is TRBV19 and J usage is TRBJ2-7, with D possibly matching TRBD1 (7 bases). This sequence was found in a female donor with multiple sclerosis, enrolled in a pregnancy study. The CDR3 region is CASSRKTGTFYEQYF. The CDR3 nucleotides are TGTGCCAGTAGTAGAAAGACAGGGACTTTCTACGAGCAGTACTTC.